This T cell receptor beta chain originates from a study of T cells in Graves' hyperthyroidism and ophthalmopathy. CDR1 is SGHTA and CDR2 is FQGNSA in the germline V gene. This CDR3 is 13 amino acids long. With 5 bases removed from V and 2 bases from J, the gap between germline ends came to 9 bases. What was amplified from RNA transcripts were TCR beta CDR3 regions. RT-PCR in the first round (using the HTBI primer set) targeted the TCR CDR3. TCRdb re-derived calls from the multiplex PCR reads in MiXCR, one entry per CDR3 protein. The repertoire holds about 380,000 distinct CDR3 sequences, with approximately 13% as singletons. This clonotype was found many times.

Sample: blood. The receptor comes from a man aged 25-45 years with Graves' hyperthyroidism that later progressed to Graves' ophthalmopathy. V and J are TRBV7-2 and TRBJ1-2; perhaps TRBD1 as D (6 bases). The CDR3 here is CASSRDNNYGYTF. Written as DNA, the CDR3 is TGTGCCAGCAGCCGGGACAACAACTATGGCTACACCTTC.